This T cell receptor beta chain was profiled in a study of blood T cell repertoires in COVID-19 (dated by TCRdb to the early 2020s). Notes on the research overall: Samples covering the acute and convalescent phases of COVID-19 were provided by collaborators in the United States, Italy and Spain. Sample metadata almost always included a de-identified subject ID, COVID-19 status, age in years and sex. The samples were drawn from the first 160 participants of the ongoing ImmuneRACE study and from 950 to 1,500 subjects provided by 6 global collaborators. The dataset comprised deeply sampled blood TCRbeta repertoires from subjects exposed to, actively infected with, or recovered from COVID-19. The repertoires were released in a freely available public database meant as a resource for research on the immune response to SARS-CoV-2. Where HLA class I and class II types were available, the types were taken from metadata supplied by the sample provider, not from assay-based typing. The prospective study material was composed of cDNA or gDNA derived from T cells, B-cell-depleted T cells, or PBMCs. Results and caveats for the whole study, not just this receptor: The amount of clinical and demographic metadata varied by source and participant and was provided uncurated.

Of note for this clone: There is no known antigen for this receptor. Base qualities were left out, and no much larger clone turns up one base away.

The immunoSEQ Assay, a bias-controlled multiplex PCR, was used to amplify TCRbeta CDR3 regions from genomic DNA. On the authors' methods: The number of nucleated cells in each sample was estimated by amplification of reference gene primers within the assay. To quantify the absolute abundance of each unique TCRbeta CDR3 rearrangement, sequence reads were collapsed and filtered. For each sample, productive Simpson clonality was calculated as the square root of Simpson's diversity index across productive rearrangements. In its TCRdb copy, this immuneACCESS table keeps in-frame sequences only and misses some clones. Where compared with another copy, unresolved V genes explain less than half of these, and the others have no known cause. Clone size and the V and J calls come from that table; the DNA yielded D and trimming. The sample table contains 300,000 to 400,000 clones; only one count was recorded for 89% of them. Less than 3.5% of the sample is in the top ten clones.

In Seattle, one collaborating source enrolled patients while the infection was active and tracked those patients longitudinally over the course of disease. Collaborating institutions collected whole blood in K2EDTA tubes following their own protocols. Collaborator samples were shipped for TCRbeta analysis as frozen whole blood, isolated PBMCs, or DNA extracted from either sample type. CDR1 and CDR2 were assigned from the germline V gene (reference sequence) as LNHNV and YYDKDF. Trimming at the junction amounts to 4 bases on V and 6 bases on J, and the germline ends lie 9 bases apart. The CDR3 has 12 amino acids, counting the end cysteine and phenylalanine. Only the CDR3 region is kept as DNA, spanning 36 bases read in frame from base 1.

The rearrangement joined TRBV15 to TRBJ1-1; TRBD1 is perhaps the D gene, given 6 matching bases. The sample taken for sequencing was peripheral blood. This TCR was sampled from a woman in her 30s with COVID-19, enrolled during active disease. The DNA is as follows: TGTGCCACCAGCACCAGGGGAGCTGAAGCTTTCTTT. This codes for CATSTRGAEAFF. This CDR3, with the reference TRBV15 and TRBJ1-1 proteins standing in past its ends, gives the full variable domain DAMVIQNPRYQVTQFGKPVTLSCSQTLNHNVMYWYQQKSSQAPKLLFHYYDKDFNNEADTPDNFQSRRPNTSFCFLDIRSPGLGDTAMYLCATSTRGAEAFFGQGTRLTVV.